These 5 T cell receptor beta chains share one sample of origin, sequenced in a study of blood T cells in healthy people across ages. The use of a sample-barcoded 5' primer and a J-beta primer mix characterized a second PCR of roughly 7 to 12 cycles. From the 5' RACE reads, TCRdb called clonotypes with MiXCR, one entry per CDR3 protein. The sample records about 1.6 million distinct CDR3 sequences, roughly 32% being singletons. Sample: blood. These TCRs come from a woman aged 25 to 39 in good health.

This rearrangement joins TRBV2 to TRBJ2-7; tentatively, D is TRBD2 (6 bases). V was shortened by 8 bases and J by 4 bases, with 12 bases between the two germline ends. Germline V gene sequence: CDR1 SNHLY, CDR2 FYNNEI. The CDR3 sequence is 12 residues long. CDR3 sequence (DNA): TGTGCCAGCGGGGGGACGGAGTACGAGCAGTACTTC. Its translation is CASGGTEYEQYF.

In regard to this clonotype: Mismatch with germline at one junction end may stem from a read error. This chain connects TRBV3-1 to TRBJ2-3; 13 bases align to TRBD2. In germline, CDR1 is LGHDT, CDR2 YNNKEL (reference sequence). This CDR3 spans 15 amino acids. Here the CDR3 reads CAGSRTSGSSDTQYF. CDR3 DNA: TGTGCCGGCAGCCGGACTAGCGGGAGTTCAGATACGCAGTATTTT.

CDR3 sequence reads: CASSVDDGRGGETQYF. The CDR3 DNA sequence: TGTGCCAGCAGCGTAGACGACGGGAGGGGCGGGGAGACCCAGTACTTC. V gene TRBV9 combines with J gene TRBJ2-5; 8 bases match TRBD2. CDR1 is SGDLS and CDR2 is YYNGEE in the germline V gene. The CDR3 consists of 16 residues. V trimming: 0 bases; J trimming: 5 bases; junction bases outside the gene matches: 9.

This clonotype was seen more than once but under ten times. V and J are TRBV6-1 and TRBJ2-5; D remains ambiguous. The V and J ends lost 3 bases and 0 bases respectively, with 8 bases between them. The CDR3 runs 14 residues. Germline CDR1 MNHNS, CDR2 SASEGT. CDR3 loop: CASSDLSNQETQYF. CDR3 coding DNA: TGTGCCAGCAGTGATCTTTCCAACCAAGAGACCCAGTACTTC.

J is TRBJ2-7 and V is TRBV6-1; D possibly corresponds to TRBD1 (6 bases). This CDR3 spans 13 amino acids. Trimming removed 11 bases from V and 7 bases from J, with 21 bases in between. The germline V gene encodes CDR1 MNHNS and CDR2 SASEGT. The DNA of the CDR3 is TGTGCCGGGAACTGGACAGCCCTTTGGGAGCAGTACTTC. Translation: CAGNWTALWEQYF.